Below are 16 T cell receptor beta chains sequenced from a single sample in a study of blood T cell repertoires in COVID-19. TCRdb's table, derived via immunoSEQ multiplex PCR, lists solely in-frame clones and lacks some. The sample yields about 190,000 clones, around nine tenths seen once. The sample comprised peripheral blood. These receptors were collected from a young woman who had recovered from COVID-19.

J is TRBJ2-2 and V is TRBV19; 8 nucleotides line up with TRBD1. Germline CDR1 LNHDA, CDR2 SQIVND (reference sequence). The CDR3 has 14 residues. The junction had 12 bases not matched to a gene; V was cut back by 11 bases and J by 7 bases. CDR3 loop: CAVSGQAESGELFF. The CDR3 DNA is TGTGCCGTATCGGGACAGGCCGAGAGCGGGGAGCTGTTTTTT. The full variable domain, with the rest looked up from reference TRBV19 and TRBJ2-2, is DGGITQSPKYLFRKEGQNVTLSCEQNLNHDAMYWYRQDPGQGLRLIYYSQIVNDFQKGDIAEGYSVSREKKESFPLTVTSAQKNPTAFYLCAVSGQAESGELFFGEGSRLTVL.

The gene calls are TRBV11-2 and TRBJ2-2, with 10 bases aligning to TRBD2. The CDR3 is made up of 15 amino acids. Germline trimming cut 5 bases from V and 7 bases from J; bases unmatched to any gene: 7. Germline V gene sequence: CDR1 SGHAT, CDR2 FQNNGV. The CDR3 here is CASSQTSGAVGELFF. The CDR3 nucleotides read TGTGCCAGCAGCCAAACTAGCGGGGCGGTCGGGGAGCTGTTTTTT. Looking up the rest from reference TRBV11-2 and TRBJ2-2 gives the full variable domain: EAGVAQSPRYKIIEKRQSVAFWCNPISGHATLYWYQQILGQGPKLLIQFQNNGVVDDSQLPKDRFSAERLKGVDSTLKIQPAKLEDSAVYLCASSQTSGAVGELFFGEGSRLTVL.

This chain connects TRBV9 to TRBJ2-1; 11 positions agree with TRBD2. From germline, CDR1 is SGDLS and CDR2 YYNGEE. CDR3 length: 16 amino acids. With V trimmed by 4 bases and J by 2 bases, 5 bases remained unmatched. The CDR3 spells CASSPRLAGPYNEQFF. The CDR3 DNA is TGTGCCAGCAGCCCCCGACTAGCGGGACCCTACAATGAGCAGTTCTTC. The variable domain in full, with the rest retrieved from reference TRBV9 and TRBJ2-1, is DSGVTQTPKHLITATGQRVTLRCSPRSGDLSVYWYQQSLDQGLQFLIQYYNGEERAKGNILERFSAQQFPDLHSELNLSSLELGDSALYFCASSPRLAGPYNEQFFGPGTRLTVL.

The rearrangement joins TRBV5-1 to TRBJ1-1; D may be TRBD1 (5 bases). CDR3 length: 16 residues. The V end was cut by 0 bases, the J end by 0 bases, with 12 bases between. Germline V CDR1 and CDR2: SGHRS, YFSETQ. The CDR3 DNA sequence: TGCGCCAGCAGCTTGGGGGGCCCAGCCATGAACACTGAAGCTTTCTTT. This encodes CASSLGGPAMNTEAFF.

The rearrangement joins TRBV6-2 or TRBV6-3 to TRBJ1-5; 8 bases agree with TRBD1. Germline V gives CDR1 MNHEY, CDR2 SVGEGT. This CDR3 has 14 residues. V shed 4 bases and J 2 bases; nucleotides not matched to a gene: 1. This chain's CDR3 is CASSSTGGNQPQHF. CDR3 coding DNA: TGTGCCAGCAGTTCGACAGGGGGCAATCAGCCCCAGCATTTT.

The genes are TRBV7-9 and TRBJ2-2; D may be TRBD1 (6 bases). The germline V gene has CDR1 SEHNR and CDR2 FQNEAQ (reference sequence). Between the trimmed V and J ends, which lost 0 bases and 6 bases, there was a span of 17 bases. The CDR3 has 17 amino acids. CDR3 sequence (DNA): TGTGCCAGCAGCTTAGCCCCCGGGACAAAGAGGGCCGGGGAGCTGTTTTTT. This codes for CASSLAPGTKRAGELFF.

The chain carries TRBV5-6 and TRBJ2-5; 8 nucleotides line up with TRBD2. With V trimmed by 5 bases and J by 1 base, 16 bases remained unmatched. Per germline, CDR1 SGHDT and CDR2 YYEEEE. This CDR3 has 18 residues. CDR3 in amino acids: CASSRGRPWRAAQETQYF. CDR3 bases: TGTGCCAGCAGTCGCGGGAGGCCTTGGAGGGCGGCCCAAGAGACCCAGTACTTC.

This CDR3 reads CATSRVLTGAPQDTEAFF. The CDR3 DNA follows: TGTGCCACCAGCAGAGTCTTGACAGGGGCGCCCCAGGACACTGAAGCTTTCTTT. The V and J genes are TRBV15 and TRBJ1-1; TRBD1 matches at 8 bases. The CDR3 spans 18 residues. Per germline, CDR1 LNHNV and CDR2 YYDKDF (reference sequence). V gave up 1 base and J gave up 3 bases; unmatched junction bases: 13. Full variable domain (rest looked up from reference TRBV15 and TRBJ1-1): DAMVIQNPRYQVTQFGKPVTLSCSQTLNHNVMYWYQQKSSQAPKLLFHYYDKDFNNEADTPDNFQSRRPNTSFCFLDIRSPGLGDTAMYLCATSRVLTGAPQDTEAFFGQGTRLTVV.

This clone was counted once. J is TRBJ1-1 and V is TRBV18; the D is unclear. Germline loops: CDR1 KGHSH, CDR2 LQKENI. The V end lost 3 bases, the J end lost 1 base, and 12 bases lay between the germline ends. This CDR3 has 15 residues. CDR3 amino acids: CASSPDGLSNTEAFF. CDR3 coding DNA: TGTGCCAGCTCACCTGACGGACTTTCGAACACTGAAGCTTTCTTT.

The V gene is TRBV10-2, the J gene TRBJ2-2; tentative D call: TRBD2 (6 bases). From germline, CDR1 is WSHSY and CDR2 SAAADI. V shed 3 bases and J shed 3 bases, with 11 bases lying between them. The CDR3 runs to 15 residues. CDR3 sequence (DNA): TGCGCCAGCAGTGATGGGAGGCGGTACACCGGGGAGCTGTTTTTT. Translated, it gives CASSDGRRYTGELFF.

This sequence joins TRBV29-1 and TRBJ1-1; 9 bases match TRBD1. The V gene end was trimmed by 3 bases and the J gene end by 1 base; junction bases not matched to a gene: 3. From germline, CDR1 is SQVTM and CDR2 ANQGSEA. The CDR3 is 14 amino acids. In nucleotides, the CDR3 is TGCAGCGTTGATGGGACAGGGCCGAACACTGAAGCTTTCTTT. It specifies CSVDGTGPNTEAFF.

This chain links TRBV7-2 with TRBJ1-2; D is perhaps TRBD1 (5 bases). The V end was cut by 4 bases, the J end by 8 bases, with 23 bases between. Per the germline V gene, CDR1 is SGHTA and CDR2 is FQGNSA. The CDR3 extends over 16 amino acids. As DNA, the CDR3 is TGTGCCAGCAGCTCGGGACCGGGACTAAAGACGGCCGGCTACACCTTC. Its translation is CASSSGPGLKTAGYTF.

The chain combines TRBV4-3 with TRBJ2-3; 10 bases map to TRBD2. The CDR3 is 17 amino acids. The V gene end was trimmed by 1 base and the J gene end by 2 bases; junction bases not matched to a gene: 6. Germline lookup yields CDR1 LGHNA and CDR2 YSLEER. The DNA of the CDR3 is TGCGCCAGCAGCCAAGGGTACCTAGCGGGGGTCACAGATACGCAGTATTTT. Protein product: CASSQGYLAGVTDTQYF.

The chain has TRBV7-9 and TRBJ1-2; possibly TRBD1 for D (5 bases). V shed 8 bases and J shed 7 bases, with 20 bases lying between them. CDR3 length: 14 amino acids. Germline CDR1 reads SEHNR; CDR2 reads FQNEAQ (reference sequence). CDR3 protein: CASWPPGGRGGYTF. The CDR3 DNA follows: TGTGCCAGCTGGCCGCCCGGGGGTCGTGGTGGCTACACCTTC. The entire variable domain, with the rest obtained from reference TRBV7-9 and TRBJ1-2, is as follows: DTGVSQNPRHKITKRGQNVTFRCDPISEHNRLYWYRQTLGQGPEFLTYFQNEAQLEKSRLLSDRFSAERPKGSFSTLEIQRTEQGDSAMYLCASWPPGGRGGYTFGSGTRLTVV.

The genes are TRBV29-1 and TRBJ2-2; D gene ambiguous. V was clipped by 2 bases and J by 2 bases, with 6 bases between them. The CDR3 spans 13 residues. CDR1 and CDR2 (germline): SQVTM, ANQGSEA. Here the CDR3 DNA reads TGCAGCGTTGAACCACTCAACACCGGGGAGCTGTTTTTT. Amino acids: CSVEPLNTGELFF.

The V call is TRBV4-3, the J call TRBJ2-7; perhaps TRBD1 as D (5 bases). V was pared by 0 bases and J by 5 bases, with 14 bases between. CDR1 and CDR2 from the germline V gene are LGHNA and YSLEER. This CDR3 comprises 15 residues. CDR3 in DNA: TGCGCCAGCAGCCAAGACCTAGGGGCGCATAACGAGCAGTACGTC. This gives the protein CASSQDLGAHNEQYV.